The 19 T cell receptor beta chains below were found in one sample sequenced in a study of cytomegalovirus exposure and HLA in healthy donors. Primers for the PCR totalled 60 Vbeta and 13 Jbeta. Measured with immunoSEQ multiplex PCR; TCRdb has only the in-frame clones, and not every one. This sample has nearly 200,000 clones; roughly three quarters occur once, and the top ten carry about 0.37%. Material: PBMCs. Source of these receptors: a male donor in good health and CMV-seropositive.

The rearrangement uses TRBV2 and TRBJ1-2, with TRBD1 identical over 9 bases. The CDR3 contains 15 residues. Germline V gene data show CDR1 as SNHLY and CDR2 as FYNNEI. After removal of 2 bases from V and 6 bases from J, the junction contained 7 bases not matched to a gene. CDR3 in DNA: TGTGCCAGCAGTGAAAGAATGGGACAGGGCGATGGCTACACCTTC. This codes for CASSERMGQGDGYTF.

This clone has just one count. V gene TRBV13 combines with J gene TRBJ1-3, with unresolved D. V shed 1 base and J shed 4 bases, with 5 bases lying between them. CDR3 length: 13 amino acids. The germline gives CDR1 PRHDT, CDR2 FYEKMQ (reference sequence). The CDR3 loop is CASSLDIGNTIYF. DNA for the CDR3: TGTGCCAGCAGCTTAGATATAGGAAACACCATATATTTT.

A few counts support this clone. One end of the junction fails to match germline, which may point to a read error. The chain joins TRBV27 to TRBJ2-2; 8 bases map to TRBD2. The length of the CDR3 is 15 residues. Germline CDR1 MNHEY, CDR2 SMNVEV (reference sequence). DNA of the CDR3: TGTGCCAGCGGTTTCGGGACTAGTAGCACCGGGGAGCTGTTTTTT. Its protein product is CASGFGTSSTGELFF.

The chain carries TRBV7-2 and TRBJ1-2, with 10 bases that match TRBD1. The germline V gene encodes CDR1 SGHTA and CDR2 FQGNSA. J lost 1 base, V lost 5 bases, and 4 bases had no gene match. This CDR3 comprises 15 residues. The CDR3 DNA reads as TGTGCCAGCAGCATGACAGGGGGCAGTAACTATGGCTACACCTTC. It codes for CASSMTGGSNYGYTF.

The CDR3, as DNA: TGTGCCAGCAGCCCCAGACTAGTAGGGGTGGGGGACAGCACAGATACGCAGTATTTT. This translates into CASSPRLVGVGDSTDTQYF. The genes are TRBV28 and TRBJ2-3; D might be TRBD2 (6 bases). The germline CDR1 and CDR2 sequences are MDHEN and SYDVKM. V gave up 6 bases and J gave up 0 bases, with 25 bases separating them. The CDR3 has 19 residues.

In its sample, this clone was seen once. This chain connects TRBV5-6 to TRBJ2-2, with TRBD2 as a possible D gene (6 bases). Trimming left V 2 bases short and J 4 bases short, with 21 bases between. Germline V gene lookup returns CDR1 SGHDT and CDR2 YYEEEE. The CDR3 covers 18 residues. The chain's CDR3 is CASSFPPRAGRVTGELFF. DNA of the CDR3: TGTGCCAGCAGCTTTCCTCCAAGGGCGGGGCGCGTCACCGGGGAGCTGTTTTTT.

V and J are TRBV5-1 and TRBJ1-1; maybe TRBD1 (6 bases). V lost 0 bases and J lost 3, with 9 bases in between. Looked up from germline, CDR1 is SGHRS and CDR2 is YFSETQ. The CDR3 has 14 residues. The CDR3 DNA reads as TGCGCCAGCAGCTTGGTTCCAGGGGACACTGAAGCTTTCTTT. As protein: CASSLVPGDTEAFF.

This clone was picked up one time. The chain uses TRBV2 and TRBJ1-2, with 8 bases that match TRBD1. The V gene end was trimmed by 10 bases and the J gene end by 6 bases; junction bases not matched to a gene: 4. Germline values: CDR1 SNHLY, CDR2 FYNNEI. There are 11 residues in the CDR3. CDR3 in amino acids: CATGQGDGYTF. CDR3 nucleotide sequence: TGTGCCACCGGACAGGGCGATGGCTACACCTTC. Drawing the rest from reference TRBV2 and TRBJ1-2, the complete variable domain is EPEVTQTPSHQVTQMGQEVILRCVPISNHLYFYWYRQILGQKVEFLVSFYNNEISEKSEIFDDQFSVERPDGSNFTLKIRSTKLEDSAMYFCATGQGDGYTFGSGTRLTVV.

The chain uses TRBV6-5 and TRBJ2-1; tentatively, D is TRBD2 (6 bases). Germline values: CDR1 MNHEY, CDR2 SVGAGI. The CDR3 is 14 residues long. The germline V and J ends were trimmed by 2 bases and 2 bases, with 7 bases remaining between them. This CDR3 is CASSYGTPYNEQFF. DNA for the CDR3: TGTGCCAGCAGTTACGGGACTCCCTACAATGAGCAGTTCTTC.

This clone was recorded a few times. The gene calls are TRBV5-6 and TRBJ2-7; D perhaps matches TRBD2 (6 bases). From germline, CDR1 is SGHDT and CDR2 YYEEEE. Trimming shortened V by 4 bases and J by 6 bases, and 14 bases separated the two germline ends. The CDR3 is made up of 13 amino acids. CDR3 amino acids: CASSPRRGSEQYF. As DNA, the CDR3 is TGTGCCAGCAGCCCCAGGAGGGGCAGCGAGCAGTACTTC.

This chain connects TRBV6-1 to TRBJ2-1; 7 bases match TRBD1. The CDR3 is 15 amino acids. Germline CDR1 reads MNHNS; CDR2 reads SASEGT. Unmatched junction bases numbered 11, after V lost 7 bases and J lost 5 bases. The CDR3 region has the DNA TGTGCCAGCACCGCCTGGAGACAGGGACACAATGAGCAGTTCTTC. Translated: CASTAWRQGHNEQFF.

The gene calls are TRBV4-3 and TRBJ2-6; 9 nucleotides agree with TRBD1. CDR3 length: 18 amino acids. Germline trimming cut 5 bases from V and 2 bases from J; bases unmatched to any gene: 10. The V gene's germline CDR1 is LGHNA and CDR2 YSLEER. CDR3 residues: CASSEAGTGLAGANVLTF. CDR3 in DNA: TGCGCCAGCAGCGAGGCAGGGACAGGGTTGGCTGGGGCCAACGTCCTGACTTTC.

This clone was counted once. This chain uses TRBV6-1 with TRBJ1-2; 7 bases match TRBD1. The germline CDR1 and CDR2 sequences are MNHNS and SASEGT. The J segment lost 4 bases and the V segment lost 4 bases, leaving 3 bases of the junction unmatched. The CDR3 is 13 residues long. CDR3 coding DNA: TGTGCCAGCAGTGGCCGGGACAGCTATGGCTACACCTTC. Translation gives CASSGRDSYGYTF.

This clone was observed once. The chain links TRBV9 to TRBJ2-2; no definite D call. Germline V CDR1 and CDR2: SGDLS, YYNGEE. This CDR3 spans 14 amino acids. Trimming shortened V by 5 bases and J by 2 bases, and 10 bases separated the two germline ends. DNA of the CDR3: TGTGCCAGCAGACCAGACTTCAACACCGGGGAGCTGTTTTTT. Translating gives CASRPDFNTGELFF.

V and J are TRBV10-3 and TRBJ1-6, with D tentatively TRBD1 (6 bases). CDR1 is ENHRY, CDR2 SYGVKD, per germline. This CDR3 comprises 15 residues. The V end lost 4 bases, the J end lost 9 bases, and 16 bases lay between the germline ends. In DNA form, the CDR3 reads TGTGCCATCAGTGTGGGGGGGCAGGTTGGTTCACCCCTCCACTTT. This codes for CAISVGGQVGSPLHF.

The rearrangement joins TRBV6-1 to TRBJ2-2, with D maybe TRBD1 (6 bases). Per germline, CDR1 MNHNS and CDR2 SASEGT. This CDR3 is built from 13 residues. V was shortened by 4 bases and J by 7 bases, with 10 bases between the two germline ends. In DNA, the CDR3 is TGTGCCAGCAGTGCCCAGGGGTTCGGGGAGCTGTTTTTT. Translated, it gives CASSAQGFGELFF.

J is TRBJ1-1 and V is TRBV18; D ambiguous. CDR1 and CDR2 from the germline V gene are KGHSH and LQKENI. The CDR3 runs to 12 residues. The V gene lost 1 base and the J gene lost 6 bases, with 6 bases spanning the gap. The CDR3 nucleotides read TGTGCCAGCTCACCACGGGAGGCTGAAGCTTTCTTT. As protein: CASSPREAEAFF.

This chain joins TRBV7-6 and TRBJ1-5, with 7 bases matching TRBD1. V shed 3 bases, J shed 4 bases, and the junction held 3 bases outside the gene matches. The CDR3 runs to 14 residues. CDR1 is SGHVS, CDR2 FNYEAQ, per germline. The chain's CDR3 is CASSLQTGNQPQHF. In nucleotides, the CDR3 is TGTGCCAGCAGCTTGCAGACAGGGAATCAGCCCCAGCATTTT.

This clone appeared a few times. V usage is TRBV5-4 and J usage is TRBJ1-3; D perhaps matches TRBD1 (5 bases). The CDR3 has 13 amino acids. Germline V gene lookup returns CDR1 SGHNT and CDR2 YYREEE (reference sequence). V was clipped by 4 bases and J by 4 bases, with 9 bases between them. The CDR3: CASSPGYGNTIYF. Here the CDR3 DNA reads TGTGCCAGCAGCCCAGGGTACGGAAACACCATATATTTT.